This TCR beta chain was sequenced for a study of OX40 agonist ivuxolimab in advanced cancers. About the study: Three patients had partial responses: one hepatocellular carcinoma, two cutaneous melanoma.

The table came from immunoSEQ multiplex PCR; TCRdb's copy has only in-frame clones and leaves some out. The table has 40,000 or so clones, more than 85% seen once. V lost 2 bases and J 0 bases, leaving 8 bases between the germline ends. The CDR3 contains 15 residues. Germline lookup yields CDR1 SEHNR and CDR2 FQNEAQ (reference sequence). This chain links TRBV7-9 with TRBJ1-3, with unresolved D. Sample: CD4+ or CD8+ T cells sorted from blood, taken in a trial of the OX40 agonist ivuxolimab. This TCR came from an adult with an advanced solid tumor such as melanoma, head and neck, liver or kidney cancer. CDR3 amino acids: CASSLLVRSGNTIYF. Here the CDR3 DNA reads TGTGCCAGCAGCTTACTGGTCCGCTCTGGAAACACCATATATTTT.